This entry lists 32 T cell receptor beta chains sequenced from one sample in a study of cytomegalovirus exposure and HLA in healthy donors. Researchers ran the PCR with 60 Vbeta and 13 Jbeta primers. Clones were read by immunoSEQ multiplex PCR, and TCRdb kept only the in-frame ones, dropping some. The table lists 90,000 to 150,000 clones, 82% of them singletons. Sequencing used PBMCs. The receptors here all came from a woman between 18 and 29 years old in good health and CMV-seronegative.

The J gene is TRBJ2-7, the V gene TRBV4-1, with 8 bases aligning to TRBD2. Germline lookup yields CDR1 MGHRA and CDR2 YSYEKL. V was pared by 0 bases and J by 2 bases, with 3 bases of the junction left unmatched. The CDR3 spans 15 residues. The CDR3 loop reads CASSQDRGGAYEQYF. The CDR3 DNA follows: TGCGCCAGCAGCCAAGATCGGGGGGGGGCCTACGAGCAGTACTTC.

The chain couples TRBV4-2 to TRBJ1-1; tentatively, D is TRBD1 (5 bases). The CDR3 consists of 15 residues. V was pared by 0 bases and J by 11 bases, with 19 bases between. The germline gives CDR1 LGHNA, CDR2 YNFKEQ. The CDR3 coding sequence is TGTGCCAGCAGCCAAGAAGGTGCGACAGCCTCGGAGGCTTTCTTT. Protein product: CASSQEGATASEAFF.

As regards this clone: The sample has other DNA sequences that encode this CDR3 too. The chain recombines TRBV6-4 with TRBJ1-1; the D gene is possibly TRBD1 (5 bases). Trimming stripped 5 bases from V and 1 base from J, with 8 bases between. Per germline, CDR1 MRHNA and CDR2 SNTAGT. The CDR3 has 13 residues. CDR3 sequence: CASSLTGNTEAFF. Written as DNA, the CDR3 is TGTGCCAGCAGTCTCACAGGGAACACTGAAGCTTTCTTT.

The rearrangement links TRBV7-2 to TRBJ1-2; the match to TRBD1 covers 10 bases. This CDR3 region has 15 residues. J gave up 4 bases and V 1 base, and 3 bases lay outside the gene matches. Germline V gene data show CDR1 as SGHTA and CDR2 as FQGNSA. The CDR3 sequence is CASSLGDRGSYGYTF. In nucleotides, the CDR3 is TGTGCCAGCAGCTTAGGGGACAGGGGATCCTATGGCTACACCTTC.

The gene calls are TRBV29-1 and TRBJ2-1; 7 nucleotides match TRBD2. CDR3 length equals 15 residues. V shed 8 bases and J 9 bases; nucleotides not matched to a gene: 19. Germline V lookup: CDR1 SQVTM, CDR2 ANQGSEA. CDR3 region: CSFGGRRESRAEQFF. CDR3 nucleotides: TGCAGCTTTGGGGGGAGGCGGGAGAGTCGGGCTGAGCAGTTCTTC.

The rearrangement joins TRBV27 to TRBJ1-5; perhaps TRBD1 as D (6 bases). The V gene lost 2 bases and the J gene lost 1 base, with 9 bases spanning the gap. This CDR3 is 15 amino acids long. Germline values: CDR1 MNHEY, CDR2 SMNVEV (reference sequence). This chain's CDR3 is CASSLMQGSNQPQHF. CDR3 bases: TGTGCCAGCAGTTTAATGCAGGGGAGCAATCAGCCCCAGCATTTT.

This rearrangement joins TRBV7-2 to TRBJ1-2, with 12 bases fitting TRBD1. The junction had 8 bases not matched to a gene; V was cut back by 2 bases and J by 7 bases. This CDR3 has 16 amino acids. Germline assignment: CDR1 SGHTA and CDR2 FQGNSA. The CDR3 spells CASSLLIGTGGGGYTF. DNA for the CDR3: TGTGCCAGCAGCTTACTTATCGGGACAGGGGGCGGTGGCTACACCTTC.

This clone was observed a few times. J is TRBJ1-1 and V is TRBV30; no reliable D call. The CDR3 length is 13 residues. Trimming shortened V by 0 bases and J by 2 bases, and 7 bases separated the two germline ends. The V gene's germline CDR1 is GTSNPN and CDR2 SVGIG (reference sequence). CDR3 in amino acids: CAWSVSANTEAFF. CDR3 coding DNA: TGTGCCTGGAGTGTCAGTGCAAACACTGAAGCTTTCTTT. Variable domain in full (rest from reference TRBV30 and TRBJ1-1): SQTIHQWPATLVQPVGSPLSLECTVEGTSNPNLYWYRQAAGRGLQLLFYSVGIGQISSEVPQNLSASRPQDRQFILSSKKLLLSDSGFYLCAWSVSANTEAFFGQGTRLTVV.

This clone occurred a few times. Relative to the germline gene, one junction end is altered; a read error may explain this. This chain connects TRBV6-6 to TRBJ2-4; 9 bases align to TRBD2. The CDR3 consists of 16 residues. Germline CDR1 MNHNY, CDR2 SVGAGI (reference sequence). The DNA of the CDR3 is TGTGCCAGCACCACTAGACAGGGACTAGCCAAAAACAGTCAGTACTTC. Translated: CASTTRQGLAKNSQYF.

The chain joins TRBV5-1 to TRBJ1-1; TRBD1 agrees at 10 bases. The V gene end was trimmed by 4 bases and the J gene end by 5 bases; junction bases not matched to a gene: 8. The germline V gene encodes CDR1 SGHRS and CDR2 YFSETQ. This CDR3 is built from 15 residues. CDR3 residues: CASSDLDRGSTEAFF. The CDR3 nucleotides read TGCGCCAGCAGCGACCTGGACAGGGGGAGTACTGAAGCTTTCTTT.

This rearrangement joins TRBV18 to TRBJ1-3, with D possibly matching TRBD1 (6 bases). CDR3 length: 16 residues. The germline V and J ends were trimmed by 5 bases and 0 bases, with 14 bases remaining between them. Germline V gene lookup returns CDR1 KGHSH and CDR2 LQKENI. Here the CDR3 reads CASSTRTGFSGNTIYF. CDR3 DNA: TGTGCCAGCTCAACACGAACAGGGTTCTCTGGAAACACCATATATTTT.

The V gene is TRBV10-2, the J gene TRBJ1-5; the match to TRBD1 covers 7 bases. V was pared by 8 bases and J by 4 bases, with 5 bases of the junction left unmatched. Germline loops: CDR1 WSHSY, CDR2 SAAADI. The CDR3 loop spans 13 amino acids. CDR3 in DNA: TGCGCCAGCCGGGGACAGATAAATCAGCCCCAGCATTTT. As protein: CASRGQINQPQHF.

This clone was recorded a few times. The rearrangement links TRBV12-5 to TRBJ1-1; 7 bases are a match to TRBD1. Germline-derived CDR1 and CDR2 are LGHNT and FRNRAP. The CDR3 is 16 residues long. V lost 2 bases and J lost 4; bases outside the gene matches: 10. The CDR3 loop is CASGLPLTGVLTEAFF. CDR3 nucleotides: TGTGCTAGTGGTTTGCCACTAACAGGGGTACTCACTGAAGCTTTCTTT.

The chain has TRBV29-1 and TRBJ2-4; unclear D gene. V lost 2 bases, J lost 2 bases, and 10 bases lay in between. The CDR3 spans 14 residues. Looked up from germline, CDR1 is SQVTM and CDR2 is ANQGSEA. CDR3 nucleotide sequence: TGCAGCGTTGAATCAGAATTGCCCAAAAACATTCAGTACTTC. Protein: CSVESELPKNIQYF.

The chain recombines TRBV5-6 with TRBJ1-2; D not resolved. Germline lookup yields CDR1 SGHDT and CDR2 YYEEEE. V was shortened by 4 bases and J by 3 bases, with 10 bases between the two germline ends. The CDR3 loop spans 13 amino acids. This CDR3 is CASSNKPHYGYTF. The CDR3 nucleotides read TGTGCCAGCAGCAATAAGCCCCACTATGGCTACACCTTC.

As for this clone: One junction end does not reproduce the germline sequence, and a read error may be involved. This CDR3 is also generated by other DNA sequences in the sample. V and J are TRBV27 and TRBJ1-6, with D unresolved. The germline gives CDR1 MNHEY, CDR2 SMNVEV (reference sequence). The CDR3 runs to 13 residues. The CDR3 nucleotides are TGTGCCAGCAGTCTAGGACTACGTTCACCCCTTCACTTT. It codes for CASSLGLRSPLHF.

This chain joins TRBV6-1 and TRBJ1-5, with unresolved D. Trimming pared 7 bases from V and 3 bases from J, leaving 10 bases between. This CDR3 contains 13 residues. Per the germline V gene, CDR1 is MNHNS and CDR2 is SASEGT. DNA of the CDR3: TGTGCCAGCACCATAGCTACCAATCAGCCCCAGCATTTT. This sequence encodes CASTIATNQPQHF.

V usage is TRBV6-5 and J usage is TRBJ1-1; possibly TRBD1 for D (5 bases). V was trimmed by 0 bases and J by 1 base, leaving 9 bases between them. The CDR3 totals 15 residues. Germline V gene sequence: CDR1 MNHEY, CDR2 SVGAGI. CDR3 in amino acids: CASSYSAGPNTEAFF. The CDR3 region has the DNA TGTGCCAGCAGTTACTCGGCAGGGCCGAACACTGAAGCTTTCTTT.

This clone showed up just a few times. The rearrangement links TRBV25-1 to TRBJ2-7; 7 positions match TRBD1. This CDR3 has 18 residues. Germline CDR1 reads MGHDK; CDR2 reads SYGVNS. The J segment lost 2 bases and the V segment lost 4 bases, leaving 17 bases of the junction unmatched. The CDR3 nucleotides are TGTGCCAGCAGTGGCTCCCTCTCACGACAGGGATTAACCTACGAGCAGTACTTC. Its translation is CASSGSLSRQGLTYEQYF.

The rearrangement links TRBV20-1 to TRBJ2-7; D not certain. V was cut by 4 bases and J by 7 bases, with 11 bases left in between. The germline V gene encodes CDR1 DFQATT and CDR2 SNEGSKA (reference sequence). The CDR3 loop spans 11 amino acids. In nucleotides, the CDR3 is TGCAGTGCTACCCCCCTATGGGAGCAGTACTTC. It encodes CSATPLWEQYF.

This clone was detected a few times. The chain uses TRBV28 and TRBJ1-2; a weak D match, TRBD1 (5 bases). From germline, CDR1 is MDHEN and CDR2 SYDVKM. V lost 5 bases to trimming and J lost 6 bases, with 25 bases between them. There are 17 residues in the CDR3. Here the CDR3 reads CASSLLQSGLWGDGYTF. The DNA of the CDR3 is TGTGCCAGCAGTCTTCTTCAATCCGGGCTCTGGGGGGATGGCTACACCTTC.

The chain combines TRBV5-1 with TRBJ2-7; no reliable D call. Germline values: CDR1 SGHRS, CDR2 YFSETQ. This CDR3 spans 14 amino acids. Trimming took 0 bases from V and 2 from J, leaving 9 bases between them. The DNA for the CDR3 is TGCGCCAGCAGCTTGGAGACTTTAGCCTACGAGCAGTACTTC. Translation gives CASSLETLAYEQYF.

This chain links TRBV10-2 with TRBJ2-7; 8 bases fit TRBD1. This CDR3 is built from 13 residues. CDR1 and CDR2 from the germline V gene are WSHSY and SAAADI. V gave up 8 bases and J gave up 3 bases; unmatched junction bases: 6. The CDR3 spells CASGNGQGYEQYF. The CDR3 nucleotides are TGCGCCAGCGGAAATGGACAGGGCTACGAGCAGTACTTC.

V usage is TRBV19 and J usage is TRBJ2-1; 9 bases are shared with TRBD2. The germline V gene has CDR1 LNHDA and CDR2 SQIVND (reference sequence). The length of the CDR3 is 15 residues. Trimming cost V 7 bases and J 6 bases; bases outside gene matches: 10. CDR3 protein: CASTNMGLASNEQFF. Here the CDR3 DNA reads TGTGCCAGTACCAATATGGGACTAGCTTCCAATGAGCAGTTCTTC.

The rearrangement links TRBV7-8 to TRBJ1-4, with D possibly TRBD1 on 5 matching bases. CDR1 is SGHVS and CDR2 is FQNEAQ in the germline V gene. The CDR3 length is 14 residues. Trimming cost V 2 bases and J 5 bases, with 9 bases left between them. CDR3 protein: CASSLIQGNEKLFF. CDR3 nucleotide sequence: TGTGCCAGCAGCTTAATCCAGGGAAATGAAAAACTGTTTTTT.

V gene TRBV19 combines with J gene TRBJ2-1, with 9 bases identical to TRBD2. The CDR3 contains 13 residues. Trimming cost V 8 bases and J 7 bases; bases outside gene matches: 6. Germline CDR1 is LNHDA and CDR2 is SQIVND (reference sequence). DNA of the CDR3: TGTGCCAGTTTTAGCGGGAGAGGGAATGAGCAGTTCTTC. Residues: CASFSGRGNEQFF.

This chain uses TRBV6-1 with TRBJ1-2; D not certain. V was pared by 1 base and J by 8 bases, with 8 bases between. The V gene's germline CDR1 is MNHNS and CDR2 SASEGT. The CDR3 length is 12 residues. The CDR3 coding sequence is TGTGCCAGCAGTGAAGGCCCACTAGGCTACACCTTC. Protein sequence: CASSEGPLGYTF.

There are a few counts of this clone. The V and J genes are TRBV2 and TRBJ1-1; D ambiguous. CDR3 size: 14 residues. The ends were cut back, 8 bases at V and 10 bases at J, with 23 bases in the middle. From germline, CDR1 is SNHLY and CDR2 FYNNEI. CDR3 loop: CASLGENYRDGAFF. The CDR3 DNA reads TGTGCCAGCCTTGGGGAGAATTATAGAGACGGAGCTTTCTTT.

This clone was found once. One end of the junction fails to match germline, which may point to a read error. The chain uses TRBV30 and TRBJ2-6, with TRBD1 matching 7 bases. The CDR3 covers 15 residues. CDR1 and CDR2 (germline): GTSNPN, SVGIG (reference sequence). The CDR3 protein is CAWSKDRSGANGLTF. The CDR3 nucleotides are TGTGCCTGGAGTAAGGACAGGTCTGGGGCCAACGGCCTGACTTTC.

The chain is built from TRBV7-6 and TRBJ2-7; TRBD1 agrees at 9 bases. The length of the CDR3 is 17 residues. Trimming took 2 bases from V and 5 from J; bases not matched to a gene: 13. CDR1 is SGHVS, CDR2 FNYEAQ, per germline. CDR3: CASSLSPTGGTFNEQYF. CDR3 DNA: TGTGCCAGCAGCTTAAGTCCGACAGGGGGTACGTTTAACGAGCAGTACTTC.

The genes are TRBV6-5 and TRBJ2-5; D uncertain. Matching the DNA end better, TRBJ2-7 makes the J call doubtful. The germline CDR1 and CDR2 sequences are MNHEY and SVGAGI. CDR3 length: 14 residues. The CDR3, as DNA: TGTGCCAGCAGTCGCAGTCACGAGGCCTACGAGCAGTACTTC. Amino acid sequence: CASSRSHEAYEQYF.

This rearrangement joins TRBV29-1 to TRBJ1-1, with 8 nucleotides matching TRBD1. The CDR3 covers 17 residues. Trimming took 0 bases from V and 0 from J; bases not matched to a gene: 9. Germline V gives CDR1 SQVTM, CDR2 ANQGSEA. CDR3 sequence: CSVEDSGTGGVNTEAFF. CDR3 bases: TGCAGCGTTGAAGATAGCGGAACAGGGGGGGTGAACACTGAAGCTTTCTTT.